The next 21 T cell receptor beta chains were all read from a single sample in a study of identical twins. In TCRdb, the 5' RACE reads were re-called with MiXCR into one record per CDR3 protein. The repertoire holds about 730,000 distinct CDR3 sequences, with approximately 21% as singletons. This sample also belongs to another study, concerning T cells expressing NK-cell markers.

The sample was PBMCs. The receptor source for this set is a woman aged 18-30 years in good health.

This clonotype was observed a few times. The chain recombines TRBV20-1 with TRBJ2-3; D might be TRBD2 (6 bases). The CDR3 consists of 12 residues. Deletions cut 5 bases from V and 5 bases from J, with 11 bases between. CDR1 is DFQATT and CDR2 is SNEGSKA in the germline V gene (reference sequence). The CDR3, as DNA: TGCAGTGCTGCCTGGAGGGGAGATACGCAGTATTTT. Translating it yields CSAAWRGDTQYF.

This clonotype came up many times. The chain employs TRBV4-3 and TRBJ2-5; the D is unclear. Trimming stripped 1 base from V and 1 base from J, with 7 bases between. Germline values: CDR1 LGHNA, CDR2 YSLEER. The CDR3 is 14 amino acids. CDR3: CASSQGLTQETQYF. CDR3 nucleotides: TGCGCCAGCAGCCAAGGACTGACCCAAGAGACCCAGTACTTC.

This clonotype has a handful of counts. V is TRBV7-2 and J is TRBJ1-1; D is undetermined. Trimming took off 4 bases at V and 1 base at J, with 10 bases between the two ends. Germline loops: CDR1 SGHTA, CDR2 FQGNSA. This CDR3 region has 14 residues. The CDR3 reads CASSSLLRNTEAFF. CDR3 DNA: TGTGCCAGCAGCTCCCTCTTGAGGAACACTGAAGCTTTCTTT.

J is TRBJ2-2 and V is TRBV7-9; possibly TRBD1 or TRBD2 for D (5 bases each). The CDR3 is 13 amino acids. The germline gives CDR1 SEHNR, CDR2 FQNEAQ (reference sequence). Trimming pared 9 bases from V and 5 bases from J, leaving 13 bases between. The CDR3 DNA is TGTGCCAGTAGGGACGGCTGGACCGGGGAGCTGTTTTTT. This sequence encodes CASRDGWTGELFF. The full variable domain, its missing parts supplied by reference TRBV7-9 and TRBJ2-2, is DTGVSQNPRHKITKRGQNVTFRCDPISEHNRLYWYRQTLGQGPEFLTYFQNEAQLEKSRLLSDRFSAERPKGSFSTLEIQRTEQGDSAMYLCASRDGWTGELFFGEGSRLTVL.

This clonotype appeared a few times. The chain combines TRBV12-3 or TRBV12-4 with TRBJ2-2; D is perhaps TRBD1 (6 bases). The germline V and J ends were trimmed by 3 bases and 3 bases, with 17 bases remaining between them. The CDR3 totals 17 residues. In nucleotides, the CDR3 is TGTGCCAGCAGTTTTCTATGGGTCAGGGGCTACACCGGGGAGCTGTTTTTT. This sequence encodes CASSFLWVRGYTGELFF.

The table lists this clonotype with a count of one. In nucleotides, the CDR3 is TGCGCCAGCAGTAGCGGGCAGGCTGGACATGAGCAGTTCTTC. Its translation is CASSSGQAGHEQFF. The chain combines TRBV5-1 with TRBJ2-1; 7 bases agree with TRBD2. The V and J ends lost 5 bases and 8 bases, in that order; junction bases with no gene match: 10. Germline V lookup: CDR1 SGHRS, CDR2 YFSETQ. CDR3 length: 14 amino acids.

V and J are TRBV3-1 and TRBJ2-2; D call uncertain. Germline assignment: CDR1 LGHDT and CDR2 YNNKEL (reference sequence). This CDR3 region has 15 residues. V was trimmed by 0 bases and J by 3 bases, leaving 8 bases between them. CDR3 sequence (DNA): TGTGCCAGCAGCCAAGAGGACCGGGACACCGGGGAGCTGTTTTTT. Translation: CASSQEDRDTGELFF.

The chain combines TRBV2 with TRBJ2-2, with 9 bases identical to TRBD1. This CDR3 contains 15 residues. The germline CDR1 and CDR2 sequences are SNHLY and FYNNEI. V lost 7 bases, J lost 6 bases, and 9 bases stayed unmatched. CDR3 sequence reads: CASMGTGLSAGELFF. The CDR3 DNA is TGTGCCAGCATGGGGACAGGGCTGAGCGCCGGGGAGCTGTTTTTT.

In its sample, this clonotype was seen a few times. This chain connects TRBV12-3 or TRBV12-4 to TRBJ1-1; 10 nucleotides align to TRBD1. This CDR3 spans 13 amino acids. Unmatched junction bases numbered 3, after V lost 6 bases and J lost 5 bases. The CDR3 nucleotides are TGTGCCAGCAGGACAGGGGGCTGGACTGAAGCTTTCTTT. It codes for CASRTGGWTEAFF.

The rearrangement joins TRBV6-4 to TRBJ2-3; D gene ambiguous. V shed 3 bases and J shed 4 bases, with 11 bases lying between them. The CDR3 covers 14 residues. CDR1 and CDR2 (germline): MRHNA, SNTAGT. CDR3 protein: CASSEDALADTQYF. CDR3 in DNA: TGTGCCAGCAGTGAAGACGCGCTGGCAGATACGCAGTATTTT.

This clonotype was counted ten times or more. This chain uses TRBV6-5 with TRBJ2-1; possible D gene TRBD2, 5 bases. This CDR3 is built from 12 residues. V was shortened by 8 bases and J by 4 bases, with 9 bases between the two germline ends. The V gene's germline CDR1 is MNHEY and CDR2 SVGAGI. CDR3 sequence (DNA): TGTGCCAGCGGGAGTAGGTACAATGAGCAGTTCTTC. It is translated as CASGSRYNEQFF.

The genes are TRBV7-9 and TRBJ1-2; D gene unclear. Trimming shortened V by 5 bases and J by 8 bases, and 9 bases separated the two germline ends. This CDR3 contains 11 residues. Per germline, CDR1 SEHNR and CDR2 FQNEAQ (reference sequence). The DNA of the CDR3 is TGTGCCAGCAGCAACGAGATGGGCTACACCTTC. It codes for CASSNEMGYTF.

V and J are TRBV10-2 and TRBJ2-1; D uncertain. The CDR3 runs 11 residues. The germline CDR1 and CDR2 sequences are WSHSY and SAAADI. The chain's CDR3 is CAVVGQNEQFF. The CDR3 DNA reads as TGCGCAGTGGTAGGGCAAAATGAGCAGTTCTTC.

The CDR3 sequence: CATSTQGEEQFF. The CDR3 DNA is TGTGCCACCAGCACCCAAGGAGAAGAGCAGTTCTTC. The chain couples TRBV15 to TRBJ2-1; D gene ambiguous. Trimming removed 4 bases from V and 10 bases from J, with 11 bases in between. The CDR3 is 12 residues long. The germline gives CDR1 LNHNV, CDR2 YYDKDF (reference sequence).

This clonotype was observed a few times. J is TRBJ1-5 and V is TRBV23-1, with D unresolved. TRBV23-1 is classed as an ORF, of uncertain function. CDR3 length equals 12 residues. V gave up 4 bases and J gave up 7 bases, with 8 bases separating them. In DNA, the CDR3 is TGCGCCAGCAGTCGACCCTACCAGCCCCAGCATTTT. It specifies CASSRPYQPQHF.

This clonotype came up many times. The chain uses TRBV29-1 and TRBJ2-5; D is undetermined. The CDR3 is 13 residues long. The V end was cut by 6 bases, the J end by 14 bases, with 25 bases between. The V gene's germline CDR1 is SQVTM and CDR2 ANQGSEA. This CDR3 is CSVVEGVLVGLYF. In DNA, the CDR3 is TGCAGCGTAGTTGAAGGAGTTTTAGTAGGTCTTTACTTC.

V and J are TRBV12-3 or TRBV12-4 and TRBJ1-3; perhaps TRBD1 as D (5 bases). This CDR3 has 14 residues. The germline V and J ends were trimmed by 7 bases and 0 bases, with 10 bases remaining between them. Here the CDR3 DNA reads TGTGCCAGCAAAAGGGGCGACTCTGGAAACACCATATATTTT. Translating gives CASKRGDSGNTIYF.

This clonotype was counted many times. The chain uses TRBV27 and TRBJ2-3, with 11 positions matching TRBD2. V lost 8 bases and J lost 4; bases outside the gene matches: 8. This CDR3 has 15 amino acids. CDR1 and CDR2 from the germline V gene are MNHEY and SMNVEV (reference sequence). The CDR3 nucleotides are TGTGCCAGCGGTTGGGTAGCGGGGGGGCCAGATACGCAGTATTTT. It encodes CASGWVAGGPDTQYF.

The chain carries TRBV5-1 and TRBJ2-1; 8 positions agree with TRBD1. After removal of 0 bases from V and 5 bases from J, the junction contained 4 bases not matched to a gene. Germline CDR1 and CDR2: SGHRS and YFSETQ. The CDR3 covers 15 residues. The CDR3 here is CASSLVTGGNNEQFF. The CDR3 coding sequence is TGCGCCAGCAGCTTGGTAACAGGGGGAAACAATGAGCAGTTCTTC.

This clonotype was recorded a few times. V and J are TRBV7-9 and TRBJ2-1, with 7 bases fitting TRBD2. The CDR3 is 15 amino acids. Looked up from germline, CDR1 is SEHNR and CDR2 is FQNEAQ (reference sequence). The trim removed 0 bases at V and 2 bases at J, leaving 1 base unmatched. Here the CDR3 reads CASSLAGTTYNEQFF. CDR3 nucleotides: TGTGCCAGCAGCTTAGCCGGGACTACCTACAATGAGCAGTTCTTC.

This clonotype came up many times. The chain uses TRBV4-2 and TRBJ2-3; 12 nucleotides line up with TRBD2. CDR3 size: 16 residues. The V gene end was trimmed by 0 bases and the J gene end by 4 bases; junction bases not matched to a gene: 2. Germline CDR1 LGHNA, CDR2 YNFKEQ. For the CDR3, the DNA is TGTGCCAGCAGCCAAGATCCTAGCGGGGGGGCAGATACGCAGTATTTT. Its translation is CASSQDPSGGADTQYF.